The entry below describes one T cell receptor beta chain. The data were produced by immunoSEQ multiplex PCR, yet TCRdb's version contains in-frame clones alone and is incomplete. The sample comprises approximately 160,000 clones, 84% of which are singletons, and roughly 8.6% rests with the top ten. The data were obtained in a study of blood T cell repertoires in COVID-19. The V and J ends lost 4 bases and 6 bases respectively, with 16 bases between them. Germline CDR1 reads SGDLS; CDR2 reads YYNGEE. This CDR3 contains 14 residues. Sequences were obtained from PBMCs or T cells enriched from blood (not recorded which). This clonotype was sampled from a woman aged 45 to 65 who had recovered from COVID-19. The chain links TRBV9 to TRBJ1-2; D might be TRBD1 (6 bases). The CDR3 coding sequence is TGTGCCAGCAGCCTAAGTAGGGGGGGGCATGGCTACACCTTC. Its protein is CASSLSRGGHGYTF.